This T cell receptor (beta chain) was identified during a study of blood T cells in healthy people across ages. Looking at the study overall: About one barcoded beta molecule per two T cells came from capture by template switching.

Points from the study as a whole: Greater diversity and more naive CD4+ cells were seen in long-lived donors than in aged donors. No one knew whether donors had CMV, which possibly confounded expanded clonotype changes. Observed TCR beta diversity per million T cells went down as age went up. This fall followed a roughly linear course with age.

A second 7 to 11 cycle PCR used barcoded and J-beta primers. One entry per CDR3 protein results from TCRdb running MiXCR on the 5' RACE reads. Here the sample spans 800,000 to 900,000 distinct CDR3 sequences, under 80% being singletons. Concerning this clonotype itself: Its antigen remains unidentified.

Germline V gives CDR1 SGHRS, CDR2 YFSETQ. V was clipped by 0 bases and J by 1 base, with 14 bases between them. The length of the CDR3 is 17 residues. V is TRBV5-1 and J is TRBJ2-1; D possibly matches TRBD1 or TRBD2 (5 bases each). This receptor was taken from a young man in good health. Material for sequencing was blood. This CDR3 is CASSLAMGRQSYNEQFF. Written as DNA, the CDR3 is TGCGCCAGCAGCTTGGCGATGGGACGACAGTCCTACAATGAGCAGTTCTTC. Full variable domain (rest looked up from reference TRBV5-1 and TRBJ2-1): KAGVTQTPRYLIKTRGQQVTLSCSPISGHRSVSWYQQTPGQGLQFLFEYFSETQRNKGNFPGRFSGRQFSNSRSEMNVSTLELGDSALYLCASSLAMGRQSYNEQFFGPGTRLTVL.